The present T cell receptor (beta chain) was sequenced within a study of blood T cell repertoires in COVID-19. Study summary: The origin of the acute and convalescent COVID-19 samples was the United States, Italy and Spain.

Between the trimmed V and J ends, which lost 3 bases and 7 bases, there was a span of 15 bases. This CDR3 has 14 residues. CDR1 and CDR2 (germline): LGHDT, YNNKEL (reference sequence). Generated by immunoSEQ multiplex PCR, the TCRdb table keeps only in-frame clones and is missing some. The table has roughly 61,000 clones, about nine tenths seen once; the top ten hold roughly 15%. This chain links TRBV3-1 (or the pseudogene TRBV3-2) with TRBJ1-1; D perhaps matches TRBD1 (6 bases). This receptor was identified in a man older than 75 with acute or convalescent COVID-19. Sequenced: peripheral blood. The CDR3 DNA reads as TGTGCCAGCAGCCACGCGGGGGGGGCCCATGAAGCTTTCTTT. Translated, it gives CASSHAGGAHEAFF.